Following are 20 T cell receptor beta chains from one sample sequenced in a study of T cell responses to AZD1222 COVID-19 vaccine. The method was immunoSEQ multiplex PCR; TCRdb's version includes in-frame clones alone and lacks a portion of them. The sample has fewer than 100,000 clones, more than 80% seen once. The sample in question was peripheral blood, obtained on day 0 of AZD1222 vaccination. The receptors here all came from an adult in good health.

The chain carries TRBV6-5 and TRBJ2-7; no definite D call. Trimming removed 0 bases from V and 3 bases from J, with 12 bases in between. This CDR3 has 15 residues. The germline V gene has CDR1 MNHEY and CDR2 SVGAGI. The CDR3, as DNA: TGTGCCAGCAGTTACTCTTTTCGGGTACTCTACGAGCAGTACTTC. Translating it yields CASSYSFRVLYEQYF.

The rearrangement links TRBV7-2 to TRBJ1-2, with TRBD1 matching 8 bases. The germline V gene has CDR1 SGHTA and CDR2 FQGNSA. V shed 5 bases, J shed 4 bases, and the junction held 3 bases outside the gene matches. This CDR3 is 13 amino acids long. The CDR3 region is CASSRQGAYGYTF. The CDR3 DNA reads TGTGCCAGCAGCAGGCAGGGGGCCTATGGCTACACCTTC.

The CDR3 DNA sequence: TGCGCCAGCAGCCAAGAGAGAGTGGGCCACAATGAGCAGTTCTTC. It is translated as CASSQERVGHNEQFF. The chain combines TRBV4-1 with TRBJ2-1; D not resolved. Germline lookup yields CDR1 MGHRA and CDR2 YSYEKL. The CDR3 totals 15 residues. V shed 0 bases and J shed 5 bases, with 11 bases lying between them.

The V gene is TRBV10-3, the J gene TRBJ1-4; perhaps TRBD1 as D (6 bases). There are 13 residues in the CDR3. V was pared by 9 bases and J by 7 bases, with 15 bases between. Germline values: CDR1 ENHRY, CDR2 SYGVKD. CDR3 in DNA: TGTGCCATTACAGGGTTTAGCGGTGAAAAACTGTTTTTT. The encoded protein is CAITGFSGEKLFF.

This clone showed up just once. The chain employs TRBV7-2 and TRBJ1-3, with 9 bases identical to TRBD1. CDR1 and CDR2 (germline): SGHTA, FQGNSA. Trimming at V came to 5 bases and at J to 9 bases, leaving 14 bases not matched to a gene. CDR3 size: 16 residues. The CDR3, as DNA: TGTGCCAGCAGCCCAGGGGACAGGGTGCTTTTAGGCACCATATATTTT. This codes for CASSPGDRVLLGTIYF.

The V call is TRBV29-1, the J call TRBJ2-7; tentatively, D is TRBD1 (7 bases). This CDR3 is 15 amino acids long. Germline V gene data show CDR1 as SQVTM and CDR2 as ANQGSEA. The V gene lost 4 bases and the J gene lost 7 bases, with 23 bases spanning the gap. The CDR3 loop is CSVGRGTDLLKEQYF. The CDR3, as DNA: TGCAGCGTTGGGAGGGGGACAGACCTTCTGAAAGAGCAGTACTTC.

The genes are TRBV5-1 and TRBJ2-7, with D possibly TRBD2 on 5 matching bases. The CDR3 loop spans 16 amino acids. CDR1 is SGHRS and CDR2 is YFSETQ in the germline V gene. Trimming took off 0 bases at V and 4 bases at J, with 17 bases between the two ends. The CDR3 DNA sequence: TGCGCCAGCAGCTTGGCAGGAGGTCGATCAACTTACGAGCAGTACTTC. Protein sequence: CASSLAGGRSTYEQYF. Full variable domain (remainder filled in from reference TRBV5-1 and TRBJ2-7): KAGVTQTPRYLIKTRGQQVTLSCSPISGHRSVSWYQQTPGQGLQFLFEYFSETQRNKGNFPGRFSGRQFSNSRSEMNVSTLELGDSALYLCASSLAGGRSTYEQYFGPGTRLTVT.

The chain recombines TRBV14 with TRBJ1-1; D is uncertain. This CDR3 has 13 amino acids. CDR1 is SGHDN, CDR2 FVKESK, per germline. V was shortened by 3 bases and J by 11 bases, with 16 bases between the two germline ends. For the CDR3, the DNA is TGTGCCAGCAGCCACCTTGTGGAGCAAGGGGCTTTCTTT. Translated: CASSHLVEQGAFF.

V and J are TRBV7-3 and TRBJ2-7; TRBD1 or TRBD2 may be the D gene (6 bases each). The CDR3 sequence is 14 residues long. Looked up from germline, CDR1 is SGHTA and CDR2 is FQGTGA. V lost 5 bases and J lost 7, with 18 bases in between. CDR3 sequence reads: CASSQYRDFGEQYF. CDR3 DNA: TGTGCCAGCAGCCAATACAGGGACTTCGGAGAGCAGTACTTC.

The chain is built from TRBV28 and TRBJ2-7, with TRBD2 matching 8 bases. Germline V gives CDR1 MDHEN, CDR2 SYDVKM. The length of the CDR3 is 14 residues. Trimming cost V 3 bases and J 5 bases; bases outside gene matches: 6. The CDR3 DNA reads as TGTGCCAGCAGTTTGGCCGGGAGGGCCCACGAGCAGTACTTC. This gives the protein CASSLAGRAHEQYF.

This clone has a handful of counts. The chain links TRBV28 to TRBJ2-7; possibly TRBD1 for D (6 bases). CDR3 length equals 12 residues. The V end was cut by 6 bases, the J end by 6 bases, with 12 bases between. Germline V gene lookup returns CDR1 MDHEN and CDR2 SYDVKM. This chain's CDR3 is CASRGRGIEQYF. The CDR3 DNA is TGTGCCAGCAGGGGCAGGGGTATCGAGCAGTACTTC.

V usage is TRBV28 and J usage is TRBJ1-5; 8 bases match TRBD1. The CDR3 has 19 amino acids. Germline values: CDR1 MDHEN, CDR2 SYDVKM. V trimming: 6 bases; J trimming: 5 bases; junction bases outside the gene matches: 21. CDR3 in DNA: TGTGCCAGCAGCGGCGGAATCACCTACCGGGACAGGCGCGATCAGCCCCAGCATTTT. Translating gives CASSGGITYRDRRDQPQHF.

Worth noting for this clone: At one of its ends the junction is not consistent with the germline gene, which may arise from a read error. J is TRBJ1-2 and V is TRBV28; 7 bases align to TRBD1. The CDR3 totals 12 residues. The V gene's germline CDR1 is MDHEN and CDR2 SYDVKM. CDR3 sequence: CASSLEGRTGYF. CDR3 sequence (DNA): TGTGCCAGCAGTTTAGAGGGTCGGACAGGCTACTTC.

The V gene is TRBV19, the J gene TRBJ1-2; D uncertain. CDR1 is LNHDA and CDR2 is SQIVND in the germline V gene (reference sequence). This CDR3 is 15 amino acids long. The V gene lost 5 bases and the J gene lost 1 base, with 14 bases spanning the gap. CDR3 protein: CASSPWEDVNYGYTF. The CDR3 DNA follows: TGTGCCAGTAGTCCCTGGGAGGACGTTAACTATGGCTACACCTTC.

The chain joins TRBV20-1 to TRBJ2-7, with 7 bases fitting TRBD1. The V gene's germline CDR1 is DFQATT and CDR2 SNEGSKA (reference sequence). CDR3 length equals 15 residues. Trimming took 3 bases from V and 1 from J; bases not matched to a gene: 9. The CDR3 nucleotides read TGCAGTGCTAGTAACAGGGGAGCCTTATCCTACGAGCAGTACTTC. Protein: CSASNRGALSYEQYF.

The sample holds one count of this clone. CDR3 loop: CASSLSTNQPQHF. The CDR3 DNA reads as TGTGCCAGCAGTTTAAGCACCAATCAGCCCCAGCATTTT. The V and J genes are TRBV27 and TRBJ1-5; D gene unclear. V was cut by 2 bases and J by 3 bases, with 5 bases left in between. Germline CDR1 and CDR2: MNHEY and SMNVEV (reference sequence). CDR3 length: 13 amino acids.

This chain links TRBV14 with TRBJ2-6; D unclear. The V end was cut by 1 base, the J end by 1 base, with 5 bases between. CDR1 SGHDN and CDR2 FVKESK come from the germline V gene. The CDR3 consists of 15 residues. CDR3 sequence: CASSQVVSGANVLTF. The CDR3 DNA sequence: TGTGCCAGCAGCCAAGTTGTTTCTGGGGCCAACGTCCTGACTTTC. Full variable domain (outside the CDR3, taken from reference TRBV14 and TRBJ2-6): EAGVTQFPSHSVIEKGQTVTLRCDPISGHDNLYWYRRVMGKEIKFLLHFVKESKQDESGMPNNRFLAERTGGTYSTLKVQPAELEDSGVYFCASSQVVSGANVLTFGAGSRLTVL.

The chain employs TRBV10-3 and TRBJ1-5, with D possibly being TRBD1 (6 bases). The germline V and J ends were trimmed by 5 bases and 2 bases, with 19 bases remaining between them. The CDR3 is 17 residues long. CDR1 is ENHRY and CDR2 is SYGVKD in the germline V gene. DNA for the CDR3: TGTGCCATCAGTAACACACCGACAGGTGTTGGCAATCAGCCCCAGCATTTT. This codes for CAISNTPTGVGNQPQHF.

This clone appeared a single time. This sequence joins TRBV1 and TRBJ2-2; the table's D gene call, TRBD1, was not cross checked with the DNA. TRBV1 is classified as a pseudogene. The CDR3 length is 17 residues. CDR3 amino acids: CTSSQDRAGENTGELFF. Written as DNA, the CDR3 is TGCACCAGCAGCCAAGATCGAGCAGGCGAGAACACCGGGGAGCTGTTTTTT.

The chain employs TRBV29-1 and TRBJ2-7, with D unresolved. CDR1 and CDR2 from the germline V gene are SQVTM and ANQGSEA. The V gene lost 4 bases and the J gene lost 5 bases, with 15 bases spanning the gap. The CDR3 extends over 13 amino acids. Here the CDR3 DNA reads TGCAGCGTTGGGAAGGGATGGATCAACGAGCAGTACTTC. As protein: CSVGKGWINEQYF.